Sequencing of this TCR beta chain was carried out in a study of T cell responses to AZD1222 COVID-19 vaccine. Study context: Combined were second doses at about 4 or about 12 weeks.

Looked up from germline, CDR1 is MNHNS and CDR2 is SASEGT. The CDR3 consists of 11 residues. Between the trimmed V and J ends, which lost 6 bases and 3 bases, there was a span of 5 bases. The study, taken as a whole, reports: In a largely white British group with more females than males, clonal diversity was possibly underestimated. Close to half of all spike-specific TCRs reportedly target regions of the variants that are unmutated. Spike-specific TCR breadth and depth went up after people got two AZD1222 doses.

To note about this clone: Antigen specificity is unknown.

TCRdb's copy holds only in-frame clones and misses some; the assay was immunoSEQ multiplex PCR. Here the sample spans about 170,000 clones, 80% to 95% being singletons. Sequenced material: peripheral blood, taken on day 0 of AZD1222 vaccination. V is TRBV6-1 and J is TRBJ1-1, with no clear D. This receptor was identified in an adult in good health. In DNA form, the CDR3 reads TGTGCCAGCAGAAGGGACACTGAAGCTTTCTTT. It encodes CASRRDTEAFF.